The entry below describes one TCR beta chain. Its antigen is currently unknown. This sample is part of a study of PD-1 blockade in classical Hodgkin lymphoma. General study points: Repertoire differences lack defined causes, possibly disease activity or prior therapy. Complete responders entered with baseline diversity on par with newly diagnosed patients, the results showed.

The method was immunoSEQ multiplex PCR; TCRdb's version includes in-frame clones alone and lacks a portion of them. The table records 9,300 or so clones, 74% of them present only once. Germline V lookup: CDR1 LNHDA, CDR2 SQIVND (reference sequence). The CDR3 consists of 14 residues. The ends were cut back, 3 bases at V and 3 bases at J, with 12 bases in the middle. The time point was: cycle 4 day 1 (C4D1), after more than five weeks of nivolumab. Each patient's relapse followed autologous stem cell transplantation, and brentuximab vedotin exposure varied. Thawed PBMCs underwent magnetic negative selection to obtain purified CD8+ T cells.

This specimen was CD8+ T cells from blood, taken before the fourth cycle of nivolumab. The clonotype was recovered from a human donor with classical Hodgkin lymphoma. This sequence joins TRBV19 and TRBJ2-7; tentatively, D is TRBD2 (6 bases). CDR3 sequence (DNA): TGTGCCAGTAGTATTGGAGGGGTGGTCTACGAGCAGTACTTC. Its translation is CASSIGGVVYEQYF.